These T cell receptor beta chains were read from a single sample in a study of PD-1 blockade in classical Hodgkin lymphoma. The assay was immunoSEQ multiplex PCR, and TCRdb's table has in-frame clones only and misses some. This table has under 9,000 clones, around nine tenths appearing once. The material was peripheral blood mononuclear cells (PBMCs), obtained before the fourth cycle of nivolumab. These receptors all come from a human donor with classical Hodgkin lymphoma. Both conserved end residues are part of each CDR3. The D gene is left open where the match is weak. For some rows the clone size is stated as once, few or many, or as a class when expanded; others skip it.

>TRBJ2-7|TRBD2|NA|TRBV10-3
CAISPWTSGEAEQYF
TGTGCCATCAGTCCGTGGACTAGCGGGGAGGCTGAGCAGTACTTC
>TRBJ1-2|NA|NA|TRBV19
CASSMGQYGYTF
TGTGCCAGTAGTATGGGACAATATGGCTACACCTTC
>TRBJ2-7|NA|once|TRBV21-1
CASSKGYEQYF
TGTGCCAGCAGCAAAGGGTACGAGCAGTACTTC
>TRBJ2-7|NA|medium-sized|TRBV6-1
CASRRRGGAYEQYF
TGTGCCAGCAGAAGACGAGGAGGTGCCTACGAGCAGTACTTC
>TRBJ2-3|NA|NA|TRBV11-2
CASSTNTQYF
TGTGCCAGCAGCACTAATACGCAGTATTTT
>TRBJ2-5|NA|once|TRBV18
CASSGDQAETQYF
TGTGCCAGCTCTGGAGACCAGGCGGAGACCCAGTACTTC
>TRBJ2-1|TRBD2|NA|TRBV18
CASSPPPSGSKGGNNEQFF
TGTGCCAGCTCACCACCGCCTAGCGGGTCCAAAGGGGGGAACAATGAGCAGTTCTTC
>TRBJ1-1|TRBD1|once|TRBV19
CASSIRSNRGGTEAFF
TGTGCCAGTAGTATTAGAAGTAACAGGGGGGGGACTGAAGCTTTCTTT
>TRBJ2-7|NA|large|TRBV19
CASSIAGTRLEQYF
TGTGCCAGTAGTATCGCGGGGACGAGGCTCGAGCAGTACTTC
>TRBJ2-1|TRBD1|NA|TRBV6-5
CASSYSPQGSAEQFF
TGTGCCAGCAGTTACTCTCCACAGGGGTCGGCTGAGCAGTTCTTC
>TRBJ2-5|NA|NA|TRBV30
CAWSGAGKTQYF
TGTGCCTGGAGTGGGGCTGGGAAGACCCAGTACTTC
>TRBJ1-2|TRBD1|NA|TRBV4-2
CASSQEDRDYGYTF
TGTGCCAGCAGCCAAGAGGACAGGGACTATGGCTACACCTTC
>TRBJ2-1|TRBD1|NA|TRBV29-1
CSVPGQGLSAEQFF
TGCAGCGTACCGGGACAGGGGCTGTCCGCTGAGCAGTTCTTC
>TRBJ2-7|NA|NA|TRBV5-1
CASSLVPGNYEQYF
TGCGCCAGCAGCTTGGTTCCGGGAAACTACGAGCAGTACTTC
>TRBJ1-2|NA|NA|TRBV28
CASTVQSFGAVYGYTF
TGTGCCAGCACCGTTCAATCCTTTGGGGCTGTCTATGGCTACACCTTC
>TRBJ2-5|NA|NA|TRBV30
CAWSGGAGTQYF
TGTGCCTGGAGTGGGGGGGCCGGGACCCAGTACTTC
>TRBJ2-7|NA|once|TRBV7-1
CASSPGTHNPCSYEQYF
TGTGCCAGCAGCCCCGGGACGCATAATCCTTGCTCCTACGAGCAGTACTTC
>TRBJ1-2|NA|NA|TRBV6-1
CASRGQTSNYGYTF
TGTGCCAGCAGAGGACAGACGTCTAACTATGGCTACACCTTC